These 24 T cell receptor beta chains came from one sample sequenced in a study of T cell repertoires in cytomegalovirus infection. TCRdb reanalysed the reads using MiXCR and keeps one entry per CDR3 protein. The repertoire has around 290,000 distinct CDR3 sequences, about 26% of them found once; the top ten carry 14%. What was sequenced was PBMCs. The origin of the receptors is a human donor in good health (CMV status not recorded). Some clones in this sample may be carry-over from other donors' samples.

This chain joins TRBV20-1 and TRBJ2-3; the match to TRBD2 covers 7 bases. J gave up 0 bases and V 7 bases, and 4 bases lay outside the gene matches. Germline assignment: CDR1 DFQATT and CDR2 SNEGSKA (reference sequence). This CDR3 has 13 residues. CDR3 nucleotides: TGCAGTGGACTAGCTACAAGCACAGATACGCAGTATTTT. Its translation is CSGLATSTDTQYF.

This clonotype was detected ten times or more. The chain combines TRBV12-3 or TRBV12-4 with TRBJ1-2, with D unclear. The CDR3 loop spans 15 amino acids. With 2 bases removed from V and 0 bases from J, the gap between germline ends came to 10 bases. The CDR3 sequence: CASSLNTDANYGYTF. CDR3 DNA sequence: TGTGCCAGCAGTTTAAACACAGACGCTAACTATGGCTACACCTTC.

In its sample, this clonotype was seen many times. The rearrangement links TRBV7-2 to TRBJ2-5, with D perhaps TRBD1 (5 bases). The CDR3 totals 15 residues. V lost 3 bases and J lost 3, with 14 bases in between. Per the germline V gene, CDR1 is SGHTA and CDR2 is FQGNSA. The CDR3 spells CASSFFWGGEETQYF. Written as DNA, the CDR3 is TGTGCCAGCAGCTTTTTTTGGGGCGGCGAAGAGACCCAGTACTTC.

Ten or more counts support this clonotype. The V gene is TRBV7-2, the J gene TRBJ2-7, with unresolved D. Trimming removed 1 base from V and 2 bases from J, with 15 bases in between. Germline V CDR1 and CDR2: SGHTA, FQGNSA. CDR3 size: 16 residues. For the CDR3, the DNA is TGTGCCAGCAGCTTAGGTCGGACGGGTTTCCCCTACGAGCAGTACTTC. Protein sequence: CASSLGRTGFPYEQYF. Looking up the rest from reference TRBV7-2 and TRBJ2-7 gives the full variable domain: GAGVSQSPSNKVTEKGKDVELRCDPISGHTALYWYRQSLGQGLEFLIYFQGNSAPDKSGLPSDRFSAERTGGSVSTLTIQRTQQEDSAVYLCASSLGRTGFPYEQYFGPGTRLTVT.

The rearrangement joins TRBV5-1 to TRBJ1-1; tentative D call: TRBD1 (5 bases). The germline V gene has CDR1 SGHRS and CDR2 YFSETQ. CDR3 length: 14 amino acids. V gave up 0 bases and J gave up 5 bases, with 11 bases separating them. CDR3 in DNA: TGCGCCAGCAGCTTGGGGGGCAGGGAAACTGAAGCTTTCTTT. This translates into CASSLGGRETEAFF.

The gene calls are TRBV2 and TRBJ2-3; D uncertain. V was clipped by 6 bases and J by 8 bases, with 12 bases between them. This CDR3 contains 12 residues. From germline, CDR1 is SNHLY and CDR2 FYNNEI. Here the CDR3 DNA reads TGTGCCAGCAGGGTCTTACATGGTACGCAGTATTTT. Protein product: CASRVLHGTQYF. Full variable domain (remainder filled in from reference TRBV2 and TRBJ2-3): EPEVTQTPSHQVTQMGQEVILRCVPISNHLYFYWYRQILGQKVEFLVSFYNNEISEKSEIFDDQFSVERPDGSNFTLKIRSTKLEDSAMYFCASRVLHGTQYFGPGTRLTVL.

This clonotype has more than one count but fewer than ten. The V gene is TRBV24-1, the J gene TRBJ2-5; 9 nucleotides align to TRBD2. The CDR3 covers 15 residues. With V trimmed by 3 bases and J by 5 bases, 6 bases remained unmatched. Per germline, CDR1 KGHDR and CDR2 SFDVKD. The CDR3 here is CATSDPLAGSETQYF. CDR3 sequence (DNA): TGTGCCACCAGTGATCCGCTAGCGGGAAGCGAGACCCAGTACTTC.

This clonotype was picked up many times. This chain links TRBV12-3 or TRBV12-4 with TRBJ1-4; weak D call: TRBD1 (6 bases). With 5 bases removed from V and 4 bases from J, the gap between germline ends came to 14 bases. The CDR3 runs to 15 residues. The CDR3 DNA reads as TGTGCCAGCAGTAGCTTGGACAGAAGTAATGAAAAACTGTTTTTT. Translating gives CASSSLDRSNEKLFF.

This clonotype has just a few counts. The rearrangement links TRBV7-7 to TRBJ2-3; tentatively, D is TRBD1 or TRBD2 (5 bases each). This CDR3 has 13 amino acids. Germline CDR1 reads SSHAT; CDR2 reads FNYEAQ (reference sequence). The V end was cut by 3 bases, the J end by 7 bases, with 11 bases between. The DNA for the CDR3 is TGTGCCAGCAGCTTCATCTCGGGACATACGCAGTATTTT. Its protein is CASSFISGHTQYF.

This clonotype was seen repeatedly, ten times or more. V usage is TRBV15 and J usage is TRBJ2-1; TRBD1 aligns across 7 bases. The CDR3 is 13 amino acids. CDR1 is LNHNV, CDR2 YYDKDF, per germline (reference sequence). Trimming cost V 5 bases and J 7 bases; bases outside gene matches: 5. CDR3 amino acids: CATSGTDRNEQFF. The CDR3 region has the DNA TGTGCCACCAGCGGGACAGATAGAAATGAGCAGTTCTTC.

This clonotype was seen a handful of times. The V gene is TRBV28, the J gene TRBJ1-1; TRBD1 might be the D (6 bases). Trimming cost V 8 bases and J 7 bases, with 20 bases left between them. CDR3 length: 14 amino acids. The germline gives CDR1 MDHEN, CDR2 SYDVKM. In DNA, the CDR3 is TGTGCCAGCGTTGAGGGGGGGCATACTTTTGAAGCTTTCTTT. Its translation is CASVEGGHTFEAFF.

In this sample, this clonotype turned up many times. The V and J genes are TRBV7-2 and TRBJ2-7; the match to TRBD2 covers 9 bases. Germline assignment: CDR1 SGHTA and CDR2 FQGNSA. V lost 4 bases, J lost 5 bases, and 9 bases stayed unmatched. The CDR3 consists of 15 residues. The CDR3 DNA reads TGTGCCAGCAGCTCTACTAGCGGGTATATCAACGAGCAGTACTTC. Translation: CASSSTSGYINEQYF.

About this clonotype itself: With a much larger clone just one base away, this may be a read error. The chain combines TRBV6-5 with TRBJ2-7; 7 bases align to TRBD1. The CDR3 length is 13 residues. From germline, CDR1 is MNHEY and CDR2 SVGAGI. J was trimmed by 5 bases and V by 2 bases; bases with no gene match: 3. In DNA form, the CDR3 reads TGTGCCAGCAGTTACAGGGGGCGCGACGAGCAGTACTTC. Translated: CASSYRGRDEQYF.

This rearrangement joins TRBV20-1 to TRBJ1-6; D is perhaps TRBD1 (6 bases). Trimming cost V 3 bases and J 10 bases, with 16 bases left between them. The CDR3 is made up of 14 amino acids. CDR1 is DFQATT and CDR2 is SNEGSKA in the germline V gene (reference sequence). The CDR3 bases are TGCAGTGCTAGCCGATGGGGGGCTGAATCACCCCTCCACTTT. Residues: CSASRWGAESPLHF.

CDR3 nucleotide sequence: TGTGCCAGCAGAGGGGTCATACCCACAGATACGCAGTATTTT. As protein: CASRGVIPTDTQYF. The chain is built from TRBV2 and TRBJ2-3; D might be TRBD1 (5 bases). The CDR3 covers 14 residues. Per germline, CDR1 SNHLY and CDR2 FYNNEI. V was shortened by 6 bases and J by 2 bases, with 12 bases between the two germline ends.

The chain joins TRBV6-5 to TRBJ2-1; D perhaps matches TRBD1 (6 bases). Trimming stripped 1 base from V and 3 bases from J, with 7 bases between. CDR1 is MNHEY and CDR2 is SVGAGI in the germline V gene. This CDR3 has 14 residues. The CDR3: CASSYLDSYNEQFF. CDR3 coding DNA: TGTGCCAGCAGTTACTTGGACAGCTACAATGAGCAGTTCTTC.

The J gene is TRBJ2-5, the V gene TRBV10-3, with D uncertain. CDR1 and CDR2 from the germline V gene are ENHRY and SYGVKD. This CDR3 is 11 amino acids long. V dropped 7 bases and J dropped 4 bases, with 7 bases sitting between them. The CDR3 DNA reads TGTGCCATCAAGAACTCAGAGACCCAGTACTTC. It is translated as CAIKNSETQYF.

This sequence joins TRBV2 and TRBJ2-3; no reliable D call. The germline V and J ends were trimmed by 6 bases and 2 bases, with 12 bases remaining between them. Germline assignment: CDR1 SNHLY and CDR2 FYNNEI. The CDR3 runs to 14 residues. The DNA of the CDR3 is TGTGCCAGCAGGAGAGCCCAAACCACAGATACGCAGTATTTT. It is translated as CASRRAQTTDTQYF.

This clonotype was counted a few times. The chain employs TRBV7-2 and TRBJ2-1; D uncertain. V gave up 1 base and J gave up 0 bases, with 10 bases separating them. CDR1 and CDR2 (germline): SGHTA, FQGNSA. The CDR3 has 16 amino acids. The CDR3 sequence: CASSLEAPSSYNEQFF. DNA of the CDR3: TGTGCCAGCAGCTTAGAAGCGCCAAGCTCCTACAATGAGCAGTTCTTC.

V usage is TRBV7-2 and J usage is TRBJ2-7, with D perhaps being TRBD1 or TRBD2 (5 bases each). This CDR3 has 16 amino acids. Germline CDR1 is SGHTA and CDR2 is FQGNSA. V lost 4 bases to trimming and J lost 0 bases, with 16 bases between them. DNA for the CDR3: TGTGCCAGCAGCTCGAGAAGGGACGGCAGCTCCTACGAGCAGTACTTC. This gives the protein CASSSRRDGSSYEQYF.

This clonotype was seen a few times. This sequence joins TRBV6-2 or TRBV6-3 and TRBJ2-2; D gene unclear. This CDR3 is 16 amino acids long. Between the trimmed V and J ends, which lost 6 bases and 4 bases, there was a span of 18 bases. Looked up from germline, CDR1 is MNHEY and CDR2 is SVGEGT. In DNA form, the CDR3 reads TGTGCCAGCAGCTCGTGGGAAGCAGGCTCCACCGGGGAGCTGTTTTTT. The encoded protein is CASSSWEAGSTGELFF.

This rearrangement joins TRBV5-4 to TRBJ1-1; a possible D gene is TRBD1 (5 bases). The germline gives CDR1 SGHNT, CDR2 YYREEE (reference sequence). The CDR3 is 14 residues long. With 3 bases removed from V and 6 bases from J, the gap between germline ends came to 15 bases. Written as DNA, the CDR3 is TGTGCCAGCAGCTCGAAAGCAGGGATCGCTGAAGCTTTCTTT. As protein: CASSSKAGIAEAFF.

This chain uses TRBV29-1 with TRBJ2-5; no clear D gene. Germline lookup yields CDR1 SQVTM and CDR2 ANQGSEA. Between the trimmed V and J ends, which lost 4 bases and 4 bases, there was a span of 10 bases. CDR3 length: 12 residues. CDR3 loop: CSVGGFVETQYF. The CDR3 DNA follows: TGCAGCGTTGGAGGATTCGTAGAGACCCAGTACTTC.

This clonotype came up a few times. The chain is built from TRBV7-2 and TRBJ1-5; D is uncertain. The CDR3 totals 12 residues. V was trimmed by 0 bases and J by 8 bases, leaving 5 bases between them. Germline CDR1 is SGHTA and CDR2 is FQGNSA. The CDR3 nucleotides read TGTGCCAGCAGCTTAGCAGGCGAGCCCCAGCATTTT. The encoded protein is CASSLAGEPQHF. The full variable domain, with the rest looked up from reference TRBV7-2 and TRBJ1-5, is GAGVSQSPSNKVTEKGKDVELRCDPISGHTALYWYRQSLGQGLEFLIYFQGNSAPDKSGLPSDRFSAERTGGSVSTLTIQRTQQEDSAVYLCASSLAGEPQHFGDGTRLSIL.